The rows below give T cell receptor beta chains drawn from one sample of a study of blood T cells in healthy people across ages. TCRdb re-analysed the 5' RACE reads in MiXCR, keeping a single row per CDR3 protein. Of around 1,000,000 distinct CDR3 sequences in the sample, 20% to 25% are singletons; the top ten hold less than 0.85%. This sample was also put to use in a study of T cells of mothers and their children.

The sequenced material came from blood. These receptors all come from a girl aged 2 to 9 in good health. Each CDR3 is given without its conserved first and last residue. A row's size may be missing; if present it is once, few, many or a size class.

CDR3 protein: ASSQDLEGWRAF
J gene: TRBJ1-1
clone size: -
V gene: TRBV4-2

CDR3 protein: ASSLGAELGKPQH
J gene: TRBJ1-5
clone size: -
V gene: TRBV28

CDR3 protein: ASVAGDYNEQF
J gene: TRBJ2-1
clone size: -
V gene: TRBV2

CDR3 protein: ASSNSVRDEYNEQF
J gene: -
clone size: -
V gene: TRBV3-1

CDR3 protein: ASRINNEQF
J gene: TRBJ2-1
clone size: -
V gene: TRBV7-9

CDR3 protein: ASSESIGQPQH
J gene: TRBJ1-5
clone size: few
V gene: TRBV10-1

CDR3 protein: ASSSYAGLETQY
J gene: -
clone size: few
V gene: TRBV6-5

CDR3 protein: ASSEYRSYEQY
J gene: TRBJ2-7
clone size: few
V gene: TRBV2

CDR3 protein: ASSFTFDREQY
J gene: -
clone size: once
V gene: TRBV7-2

CDR3 protein: ASSVTDRYTDTQY
J gene: TRBJ2-3
clone size: few
V gene: TRBV9

CDR3 protein: ASTTIGTVYQETQY
J gene: TRBJ2-5
clone size: -
V gene: TRBV2

CDR3 protein: ASSPRAIGNEQF
J gene: -
clone size: -
V gene: TRBV7-3

CDR3 protein: ASSYLSGDTDTQY
J gene: TRBJ2-3
clone size: -
V gene: TRBV7-8

CDR3 protein: ASSPQSGQSYEQY
J gene: -
clone size: -
V gene: TRBV9

CDR3 protein: SARSRDNSYEQY
J gene: TRBJ2-7
clone size: -
V gene: TRBV29-1

CDR3 protein: ASSLIIAGSYNEQF
J gene: TRBJ2-1
clone size: -
V gene: TRBV12-3/TRBV12-4